Presented here are 10 T cell receptor beta chains from one specimen sequenced in a study of blood T cells in healthy people across ages. Through a sample-barcoded 5' primer and a J-beta primer mix, a second PCR was run for roughly 7 to 12 cycles. TCRdb analysed the 5' RACE reads with MiXCR anew, one entry per CDR3 protein. Of about 730,000 distinct CDR3 sequences in the sample, roughly 41% were seen once. What was sequenced was blood. These receptors were taken from a woman aged 55 to 70 in good health.

This clonotype was seen only once. The V call is TRBV6-5, the J call TRBJ2-3; D unresolved. The CDR3 extends over 11 amino acids. CDR1 is MNHEY and CDR2 is SVGAGI in the germline V gene. V lost 7 bases and J lost 9, with 11 bases in between. The CDR3 nucleotides are TGTGCCAGCACTCTTCAGTCGACGCAGTATTTT. Translation gives CASTLQSTQYF.

This clonotype was observed a few times. The chain joins TRBV5-1 to TRBJ1-4; possible D gene TRBD1, 5 bases. Germline CDR1 is SGHRS and CDR2 is YFSETQ. Trimming removed 1 base from V and 0 bases from J, with 7 bases in between. CDR3 length equals 15 residues. The CDR3 here is CASSLTGTTNEKLFF. DNA for the CDR3: TGCGCCAGCAGCTTGACAGGAACAACTAATGAAAAACTGTTTTTT.

This chain joins TRBV7-2 and TRBJ1-2; TRBD1 is a possible D gene (6 bases). The CDR3 runs 14 residues. V dropped 2 bases and J dropped 7 bases, with 14 bases sitting between them. Germline lookup yields CDR1 SGHTA and CDR2 FQGNSA. The CDR3 region has the DNA TGTGCCAGCAGCTTAAGGGACGGGGGCATTGGCTACACCTTC. Amino acid sequence: CASSLRDGGIGYTF.

The chain joins TRBV27 to TRBJ2-7; 8 nucleotides line up with TRBD2. The CDR3 runs to 15 residues. The V and J ends lost 5 bases and 10 bases, in that order; junction bases with no gene match: 16. Germline CDR1 is MNHEY and CDR2 is SMNVEV (reference sequence). The CDR3, as DNA: TGTGCCAGCAGTCCAAACCGGGGGGGAGGAGAGGCCCAGTACTTC. It encodes CASSPNRGGGEAQYF.

V usage is TRBV14 and J usage is TRBJ2-7, with D maybe TRBD1 (6 bases). Germline V gene data show CDR1 as SGHDN and CDR2 as FVKESK. The V end was cut by 4 bases, the J end by 2 bases, with 15 bases between. The length of the CDR3 is 15 residues. CDR3 residues: CASSPYQGTTYEQYF. As DNA, the CDR3 is TGTGCCAGCAGCCCCTACCAGGGGACAACCTACGAGCAGTACTTC. The full variable domain, completed using reference TRBV14 and TRBJ2-7, is EAGVTQFPSHSVIEKGQTVTLRCDPISGHDNLYWYRRVMGKEIKFLLHFVKESKQDESGMPNNRFLAERTGGTYSTLKVQPAELEDSGVYFCASSPYQGTTYEQYFGPGTRLTVT.

On this clonotype: A clone one base away is much larger, so this may be a read error. This chain links TRBV29-1 with TRBJ2-1; TRBD1 matches at 11 bases. CDR1 is SQVTM and CDR2 is ANQGSEA in the germline V gene. The CDR3 runs 13 residues. The ends lost 6 bases at V and 14 bases at J; junction bases unmatched: 12. This CDR3 reads CSVLDRGLPREFF. In DNA form, the CDR3 reads TGCAGCGTCTTGGACAGGGGGCTCCCCAGGGAGTTCTTC.

The chain uses TRBV14 and TRBJ1-6; maybe TRBD1 (5 bases). The ends were cut back, 0 bases at V and 9 bases at J, with 18 bases in the middle. This CDR3 has 17 residues. CDR1 and CDR2 (germline): SGHDN, FVKESK. For the CDR3, the DNA is TGTGCCAGCAGCCAAGAAGCTTCTTTAGGGGTCGGTTCACCCCTCCACTTT. This encodes CASSQEASLGVGSPLHF.

V is TRBV20-1 and J is TRBJ2-5, with TRBD2 matching 10 bases. This CDR3 spans 16 amino acids. The J segment lost 4 bases and the V segment lost 0 bases, leaving 8 bases of the junction unmatched. Germline values: CDR1 DFQATT, CDR2 SNEGSKA (reference sequence). CDR3 in amino acids: CSARDRRLAGAETQYF. Here the CDR3 DNA reads TGCAGTGCTAGAGATCGTCGCCTAGCGGGAGCAGAGACCCAGTACTTC.

J is TRBJ2-7 and V is TRBV10-3; the match to TRBD2 covers 7 bases. Trimming removed 3 bases from V and 3 bases from J; junction bases left unmatched: 8. This CDR3 is 15 amino acids long. Per the germline V gene, CDR1 is ENHRY and CDR2 is SYGVKD. The CDR3 protein is CAISDRAGSGYEQYF. CDR3 coding DNA: TGTGCCATCAGTGACAGAGCGGGGTCTGGCTACGAGCAGTACTTC.

The chain combines TRBV15 with TRBJ2-5; 9 bases match TRBD1. The junction had 8 bases not matched to a gene; V was cut back by 1 base and J by 2 bases. Germline V gives CDR1 LNHNV, CDR2 YYDKDF (reference sequence). The length of the CDR3 is 17 residues. The CDR3 bases are TGTGCCACCAGCAGAGCTCCCGGGACAGGGTTGCAAGAGACCCAGTACTTC. This encodes CATSRAPGTGLQETQYF.